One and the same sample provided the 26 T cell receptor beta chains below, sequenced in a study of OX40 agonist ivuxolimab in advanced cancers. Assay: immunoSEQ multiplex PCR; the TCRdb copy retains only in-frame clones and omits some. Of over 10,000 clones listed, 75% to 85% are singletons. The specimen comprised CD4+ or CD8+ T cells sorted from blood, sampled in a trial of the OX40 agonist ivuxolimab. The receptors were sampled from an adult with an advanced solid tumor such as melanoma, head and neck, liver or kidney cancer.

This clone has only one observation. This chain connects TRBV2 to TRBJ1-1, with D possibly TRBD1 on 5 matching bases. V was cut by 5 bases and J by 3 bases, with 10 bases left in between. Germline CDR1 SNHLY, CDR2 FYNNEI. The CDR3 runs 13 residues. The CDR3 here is CASSPGFDTEAFF. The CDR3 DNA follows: TGTGCCAGCAGTCCAGGGTTCGACACTGAAGCTTTCTTT.

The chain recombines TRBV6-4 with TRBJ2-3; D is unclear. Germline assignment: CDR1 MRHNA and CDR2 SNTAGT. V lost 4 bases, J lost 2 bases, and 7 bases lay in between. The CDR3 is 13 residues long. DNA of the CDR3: TGTGCCAGCAGTGTTGGCCCCACAGATACGCAGTATTTT. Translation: CASSVGPTDTQYF.

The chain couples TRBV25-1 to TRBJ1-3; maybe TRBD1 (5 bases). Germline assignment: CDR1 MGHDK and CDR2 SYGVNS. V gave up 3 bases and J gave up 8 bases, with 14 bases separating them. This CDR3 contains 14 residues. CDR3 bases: TGTGCCAGCAGTGATTGGGGTGAAGGGGACACCATATATTTT. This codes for CASSDWGEGDTIYF.

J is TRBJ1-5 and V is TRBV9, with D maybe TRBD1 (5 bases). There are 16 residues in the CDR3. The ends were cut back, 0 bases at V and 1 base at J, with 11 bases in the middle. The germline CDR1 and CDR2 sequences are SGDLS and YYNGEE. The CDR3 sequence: CASSVGGGGSNQPQHF. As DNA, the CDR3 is TGTGCCAGCAGCGTAGGCGGGGGAGGGAGCAATCAGCCCCAGCATTTT.

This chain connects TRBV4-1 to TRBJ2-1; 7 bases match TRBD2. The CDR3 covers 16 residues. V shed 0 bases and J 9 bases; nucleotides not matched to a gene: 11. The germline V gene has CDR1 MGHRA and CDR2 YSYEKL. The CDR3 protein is CASSQESAGEWGEQFF. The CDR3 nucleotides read TGCGCCAGCAGCCAAGAGTCCGCGGGGGAATGGGGTGAGCAGTTCTTC.

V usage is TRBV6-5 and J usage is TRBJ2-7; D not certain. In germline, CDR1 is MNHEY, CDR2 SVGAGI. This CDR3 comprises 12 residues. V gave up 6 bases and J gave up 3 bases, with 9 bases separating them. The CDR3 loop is CASRQSNYEQYF. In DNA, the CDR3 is TGTGCCAGCAGACAGAGCAACTACGAGCAGTACTTC.

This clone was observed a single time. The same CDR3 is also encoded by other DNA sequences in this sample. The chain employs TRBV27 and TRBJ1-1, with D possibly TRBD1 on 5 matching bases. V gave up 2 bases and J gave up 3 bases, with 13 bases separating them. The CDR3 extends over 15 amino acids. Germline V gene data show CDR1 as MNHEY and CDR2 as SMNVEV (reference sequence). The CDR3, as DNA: TGTGCCAGCAGTTTAGCTCCGCAGGGTGACACTGAAGCTTTCTTT. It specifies CASSLAPQGDTEAFF.

The CDR3 spells CASSSTGGLDEQYF. CDR3 coding DNA: TGTGCCAGCAGCTCAACAGGGGGCCTGGACGAGCAGTACTTC. This rearrangement joins TRBV9 to TRBJ2-5, with 9 bases identical to TRBD1. TRBJ2-7 explains the end of the DNA better; the J call may be wrong. The CDR3 is 14 amino acids. Germline CDR1 reads SGDLS; CDR2 reads YYNGEE.

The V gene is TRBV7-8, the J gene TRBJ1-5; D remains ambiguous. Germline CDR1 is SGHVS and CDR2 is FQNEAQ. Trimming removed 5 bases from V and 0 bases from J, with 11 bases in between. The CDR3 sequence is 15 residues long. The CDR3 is CASSLPTYSNQPQHF. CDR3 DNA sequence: TGTGCCAGCAGCCTCCCGACGTATAGCAATCAGCCCCAGCATTTT. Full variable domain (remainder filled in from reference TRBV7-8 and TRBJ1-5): GAGVSQSPRYKVAKRGQDVALRCDPISGHVSLFWYQQALGQGPEFLTYFQNEAQLDKSGLPSDRFFAERPEGSVSTLKIQRTQQEDSAVYLCASSLPTYSNQPQHFGDGTRLSIL.

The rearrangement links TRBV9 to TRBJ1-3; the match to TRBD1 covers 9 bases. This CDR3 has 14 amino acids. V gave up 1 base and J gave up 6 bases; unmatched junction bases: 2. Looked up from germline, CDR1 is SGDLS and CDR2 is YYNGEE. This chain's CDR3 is CASSVTGGINTIYF. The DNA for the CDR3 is TGTGCCAGCAGCGTAACAGGGGGCATAAACACCATATATTTT.

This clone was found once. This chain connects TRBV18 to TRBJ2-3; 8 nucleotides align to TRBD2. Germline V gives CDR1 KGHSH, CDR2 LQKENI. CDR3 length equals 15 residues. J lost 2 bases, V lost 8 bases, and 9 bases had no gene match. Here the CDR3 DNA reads TGTGCCAGCATCACCGGGACTAGAGCCACAGATACGCAGTATTTT. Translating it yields CASITGTRATDTQYF.

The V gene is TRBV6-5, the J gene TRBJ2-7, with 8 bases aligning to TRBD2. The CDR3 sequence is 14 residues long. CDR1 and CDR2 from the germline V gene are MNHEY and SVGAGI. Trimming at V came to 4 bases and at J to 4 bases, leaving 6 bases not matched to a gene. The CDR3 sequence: CASSSGLGFYEQYF. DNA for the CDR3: TGTGCCAGCAGTTCGGGACTAGGTTTTTACGAGCAGTACTTC.

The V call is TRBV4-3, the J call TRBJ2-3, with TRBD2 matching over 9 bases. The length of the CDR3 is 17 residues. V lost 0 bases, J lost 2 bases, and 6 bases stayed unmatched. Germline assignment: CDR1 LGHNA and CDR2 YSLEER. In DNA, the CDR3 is TGCGCCAGCAGCCAAGATTTGAGCGGGGGGTACACAGATACGCAGTATTTT. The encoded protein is CASSQDLSGGYTDTQYF.

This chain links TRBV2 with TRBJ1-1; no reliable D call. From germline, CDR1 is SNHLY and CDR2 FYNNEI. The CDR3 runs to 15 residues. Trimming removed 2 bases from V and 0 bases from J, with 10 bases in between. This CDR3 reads CASSERRDLNTEAFF. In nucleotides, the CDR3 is TGTGCCAGCAGTGAAAGAAGAGATTTGAACACTGAAGCTTTCTTT.

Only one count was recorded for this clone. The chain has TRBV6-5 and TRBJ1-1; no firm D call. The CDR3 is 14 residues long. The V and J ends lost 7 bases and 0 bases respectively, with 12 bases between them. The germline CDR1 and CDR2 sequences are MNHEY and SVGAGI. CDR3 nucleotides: TGTGCCAGCACCGAAAGGGTCATGAACACTGAAGCTTTCTTT. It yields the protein CASTERVMNTEAFF.

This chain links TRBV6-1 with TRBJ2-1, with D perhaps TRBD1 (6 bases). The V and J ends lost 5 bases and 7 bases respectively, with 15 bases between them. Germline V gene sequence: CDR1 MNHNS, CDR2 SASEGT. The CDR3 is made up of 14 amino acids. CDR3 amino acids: CASSTWARGNEQFF. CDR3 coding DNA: TGTGCCAGCAGTACATGGGCCAGGGGAAATGAGCAGTTCTTC.

CDR3 protein: CASSVSGGGNEQFF. In DNA, the CDR3 is TGTGCCAGCAGCGTAAGCGGGGGGGGGAATGAGCAGTTCTTC. This sequence joins TRBV9 and TRBJ2-1; 10 nucleotides agree with TRBD2. V trimming: 1 base; J trimming: 7 bases; junction bases outside the gene matches: 2. CDR3 size: 14 residues. Germline loops: CDR1 SGDLS, CDR2 YYNGEE.

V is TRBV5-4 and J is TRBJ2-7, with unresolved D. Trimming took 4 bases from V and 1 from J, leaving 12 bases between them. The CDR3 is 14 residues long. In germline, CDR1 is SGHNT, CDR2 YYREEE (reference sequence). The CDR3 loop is CASSQYPESYEQYF. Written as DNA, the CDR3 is TGTGCCAGCAGCCAGTACCCAGAATCCTACGAGCAGTACTTC.

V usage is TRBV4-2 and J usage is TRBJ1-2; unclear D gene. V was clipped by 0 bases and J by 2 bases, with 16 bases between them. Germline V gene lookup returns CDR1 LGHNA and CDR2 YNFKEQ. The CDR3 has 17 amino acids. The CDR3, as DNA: TGTGCCAGCAGCCAAGAGGGCAGAGCAAAACTAAACTATGGCTACACCTTC. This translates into CASSQEGRAKLNYGYTF.

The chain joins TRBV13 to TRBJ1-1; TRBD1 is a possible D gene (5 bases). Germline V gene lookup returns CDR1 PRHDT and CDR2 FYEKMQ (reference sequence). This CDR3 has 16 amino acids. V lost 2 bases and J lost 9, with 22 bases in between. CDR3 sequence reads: CASSLLEVRAGSQAFF. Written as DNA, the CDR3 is TGTGCCAGCAGCTTACTAGAGGTCAGGGCAGGAAGCCAAGCTTTCTTT. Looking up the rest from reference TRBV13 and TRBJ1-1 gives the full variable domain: AAGVIQSPRHLIKEKRETATLKCYPIPRHDTVYWYQQGPGQDPQFLISFYEKMQSDKGSIPDRFSAQQFSDYHSELNMSSLELGDSALYFCASSLLEVRAGSQAFFGQGTRLTVV.

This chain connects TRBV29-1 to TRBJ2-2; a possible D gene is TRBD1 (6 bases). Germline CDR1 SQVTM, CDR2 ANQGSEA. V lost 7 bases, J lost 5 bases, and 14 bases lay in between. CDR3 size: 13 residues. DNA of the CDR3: TGCAGCGCTCCTTTCACAGGGACCGGGGAGCTGTTTTTT. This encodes CSAPFTGTGELFF.

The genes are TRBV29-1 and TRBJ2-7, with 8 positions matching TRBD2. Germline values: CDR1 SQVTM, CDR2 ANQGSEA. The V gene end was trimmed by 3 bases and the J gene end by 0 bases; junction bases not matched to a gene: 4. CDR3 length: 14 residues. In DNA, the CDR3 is TGCAGCGTTGAGAGGACTAGCCCCTCCTACGAGCAGTACTTC. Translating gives CSVERTSPSYEQYF.

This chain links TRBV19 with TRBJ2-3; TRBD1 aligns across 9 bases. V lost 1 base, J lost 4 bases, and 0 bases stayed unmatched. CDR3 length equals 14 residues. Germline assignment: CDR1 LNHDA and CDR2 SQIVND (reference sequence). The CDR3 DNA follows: TGTGCCAGTAGTATAGGACAGGGGGCAGATACGCAGTATTTT. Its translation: CASSIGQGADTQYF. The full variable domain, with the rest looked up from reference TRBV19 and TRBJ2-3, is DGGITQSPKYLFRKEGQNVTLSCEQNLNHDAMYWYRQDPGQGLRLIYYSQIVNDFQKGDIAEGYSVSREKKESFPLTVTSAQKNPTAFYLCASSIGQGADTQYFGPGTRLTVL.

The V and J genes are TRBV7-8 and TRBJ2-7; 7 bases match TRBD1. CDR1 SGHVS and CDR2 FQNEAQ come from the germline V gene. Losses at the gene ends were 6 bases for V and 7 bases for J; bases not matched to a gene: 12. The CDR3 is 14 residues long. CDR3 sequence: CASSYTQGVQEQYF. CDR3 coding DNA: TGTGCCAGCAGTTATACTCAGGGGGTGCAGGAGCAGTACTTC.

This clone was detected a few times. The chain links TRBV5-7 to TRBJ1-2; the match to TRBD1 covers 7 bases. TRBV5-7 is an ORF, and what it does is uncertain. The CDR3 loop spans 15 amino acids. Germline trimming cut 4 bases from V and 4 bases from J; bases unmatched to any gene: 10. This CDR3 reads CASSGDRDRLYGYTF. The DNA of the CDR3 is TGTGCCAGCAGCGGGGACCGGGACAGACTCTATGGCTACACCTTC.

CDR3 bases: TGTGCCAGCAGTTTTCCGGACGGTGAATTCCACGAGCAGTACTTC. Translated: CASSFPDGEFHEQYF. The chain employs TRBV28 and TRBJ2-7; D call uncertain. V shed 3 bases and J shed 5 bases, with 17 bases lying between them. Looked up from germline, CDR1 is MDHEN and CDR2 is SYDVKM. The CDR3 runs 15 residues.